This entry lists 21 T cell receptor beta chains sequenced from one sample in a study of T cell repertoires in cytomegalovirus infection. No antigens are known for them. A single record per CDR3 protein comes from TCRdb applying MiXCR to the reads. The data contain 450,000 to 650,000 distinct CDR3 sequences, around 40% of them singletons. Source: cultured PBMCs, taken from culture after CMV antigen stimulation. Source of these receptors: a human donor in good health (CMV status not recorded). Some clones in this sample may be carry-over from other donors' samples.

The J gene is TRBJ1-6, the V gene TRBV7-2, with a tentative D call TRBD1 (5 bases). V dropped 4 bases and J dropped 7 bases, with 8 bases sitting between them. There are 13 residues in the CDR3. Germline V lookup: CDR1 SGHTA, CDR2 FQGNSA. CDR3: CASSSDSNSPLHF. The DNA of the CDR3 is TGTGCCAGCAGCTCCGACAGCAATTCACCCCTCCACTTT.

The V call is TRBV12-3 or TRBV12-4, the J call TRBJ2-2; D not certain. This CDR3 region has 15 residues. The V gene lost 4 bases and the J gene lost 5 bases, with 14 bases spanning the gap. The CDR3 here is CASSSPQIRTGELFF. The CDR3 bases are TGTGCCAGCAGTTCCCCCCAGATTCGAACCGGGGAGCTGTTTTTT.

This chain joins TRBV6-2 or TRBV6-3 and TRBJ1-1, with D possibly TRBD1 on 6 matching bases. Per the germline V gene, CDR1 is MNHEY and CDR2 is SVGEGT. The V end lost 7 bases, the J end lost 2 bases, and 17 bases lay between the germline ends. There are 15 residues in the CDR3. Here the CDR3 reads CASTVGGPGNTEAFF. CDR3 coding DNA: TGTGCCAGCACCGTGGGGGGGCCGGGTAACACTGAAGCTTTCTTT.

This chain joins TRBV5-4 and TRBJ2-7, with D possibly matching TRBD1 (5 bases). V lost 5 bases and J 6 bases, leaving 15 bases between the germline ends. Germline V gives CDR1 SGHNT, CDR2 YYREEE (reference sequence). This CDR3 region has 13 residues. CDR3 sequence (DNA): TGTGCCAGCAGACTGGGTCAGGGTGCCGAGCAGTACTTC. Protein product: CASRLGQGAEQYF.

This chain connects TRBV20-1 to TRBJ1-5, with a tentative D call TRBD1 (6 bases). The CDR3 is 16 residues long. Germline loops: CDR1 DFQATT, CDR2 SNEGSKA (reference sequence). V was trimmed by 6 bases and J by 3 bases, leaving 21 bases between them. In DNA, the CDR3 is TGCAGTGCAGCTCTCGCCAGGGGACGGGACAATCAGCCCCAGCATTTT. Encoded protein: CSAALARGRDNQPQHF.

V gene TRBV20-1 combines with J gene TRBJ1-4; D is perhaps TRBD1 (5 bases). The V gene's germline CDR1 is DFQATT and CDR2 SNEGSKA (reference sequence). The CDR3 covers 13 residues. V gave up 7 bases and J gave up 0 bases, with 9 bases separating them. CDR3 sequence reads: CSVRDATNEKLFF. CDR3 coding DNA: TGCAGTGTTAGGGACGCAACTAATGAAAAACTGTTTTTT.

V and J are TRBV6-2 or TRBV6-3 and TRBJ2-7; the D is unclear. Germline V gene sequence: CDR1 MNHEY, CDR2 SVGEGT. Between the trimmed V and J ends, which lost 7 bases and 0 bases, there was a span of 13 bases. The CDR3 totals 14 residues. CDR3 residues: CASTPSVYSYEQYF. CDR3 in DNA: TGTGCCAGCACCCCGAGCGTCTACTCCTACGAGCAGTACTTC.

In its sample, this clonotype was seen a few times. The CDR3 nucleotides are TGTGCCAGCAGCTTAGTTGCGGGGGGGAAGAGCAATCAGCCCCAGCATTTT. Translating it yields CASSLVAGGKSNQPQHF. The J gene is TRBJ1-5, the V gene TRBV7-2; D might be TRBD1 (5 bases). The CDR3 consists of 17 residues. Germline V gene data show CDR1 as SGHTA and CDR2 as FQGNSA. The V and J ends lost 1 base and 1 base respectively, with 14 bases between them. The full variable domain, with the rest looked up from reference TRBV7-2 and TRBJ1-5, is GAGVSQSPSNKVTEKGKDVELRCDPISGHTALYWYRQSLGQGLEFLIYFQGNSAPDKSGLPSDRFSAERTGGSVSTLTIQRTQQEDSAVYLCASSLVAGGKSNQPQHFGDGTRLSIL.

A few counts support this clonotype. The chain has TRBV7-2 and TRBJ2-7, with 10 bases matching TRBD2. The CDR3 length is 14 residues. CDR1 and CDR2 from the germline V gene are SGHTA and FQGNSA. V was pared by 2 bases and J by 7 bases, with 5 bases of the junction left unmatched. CDR3 amino acids: CASSLSGGGWEQYF. The CDR3, as DNA: TGTGCCAGCAGCTTAAGCGGGGGGGGCTGGGAGCAGTACTTC.

This clonotype was seen more than once but under ten times. The V gene is TRBV7-9, the J gene TRBJ2-5; D is ambiguous. The V and J ends lost 3 bases and 5 bases respectively, with 10 bases between them. There are 13 residues in the CDR3. In germline, CDR1 is SEHNR, CDR2 FQNEAQ (reference sequence). The DNA of the CDR3 is TGTGCCAGCAGCTTTGGCGACGTCGAGACCCAGTACTTC. This codes for CASSFGDVETQYF.

The chain links TRBV6-6 to TRBJ2-1, with 8 bases that match TRBD2. CDR3 length: 17 amino acids. Germline CDR1 reads MNHNY; CDR2 reads SVGAGI (reference sequence). The trim removed 6 bases at V and 2 bases at J, leaving 12 bases unmatched. In DNA, the CDR3 is TGTGCCAGCAGCCCCCCACTAGCGGCCAATACCTACAATGAGCAGTTCTTC. Translating it yields CASSPPLAANTYNEQFF.

This clonotype was counted a few times. The chain combines TRBV7-2 with TRBJ2-3; no reliable D call. This CDR3 has 14 amino acids. Germline lookup yields CDR1 SGHTA and CDR2 FQGNSA. The V end lost 5 bases, the J end lost 4 bases, and 13 bases lay between the germline ends. The CDR3 sequence is CASSPRYFSDTQYF. DNA for the CDR3: TGTGCCAGCAGCCCACGATATTTCTCAGATACGCAGTATTTT.

The chain combines TRBV7-2 with TRBJ2-2, with a weak D call TRBD1 (5 bases). The CDR3 loop spans 15 amino acids. The germline V gene has CDR1 SGHTA and CDR2 FQGNSA. The V end was cut by 1 base, the J end by 5 bases, with 11 bases between. CDR3 in amino acids: CASSLDPGWTGELFF. The CDR3 nucleotides are TGTGCCAGCAGCTTAGATCCAGGGTGGACCGGGGAGCTGTTTTTT.

The chain is built from TRBV7-6 and TRBJ2-2; 7 nucleotides agree with TRBD1. J lost 6 bases, V lost 5 bases, and 6 bases had no gene match. The length of the CDR3 is 14 residues. CDR1 SGHVS and CDR2 FNYEAQ come from the germline V gene. CDR3 DNA: TGTGCCAGCAGCACCAGCAGGGGGTCCGGGGAGCTGTTTTTT. It codes for CASSTSRGSGELFF.

At least ten counts were recorded for this clonotype. The chain links TRBV19 to TRBJ1-5; D gene uncertain. Deletions cut 5 bases from V and 4 bases from J, with 6 bases between. The germline V gene has CDR1 LNHDA and CDR2 SQIVND (reference sequence). The CDR3 has 12 amino acids. This CDR3 reads CASSGVNQPQHF. The CDR3 DNA is TGTGCCAGTAGTGGGGTAAATCAGCCCCAGCATTTT.

The J gene is TRBJ2-7, the V gene TRBV10-3; perhaps D is TRBD1 or TRBD2 (5 bases each). Germline V CDR1 and CDR2: ENHRY, SYGVKD. The CDR3 extends over 16 amino acids. V shed 10 bases and J shed 6 bases, with 28 bases lying between them. Here the CDR3 reads CATTTSPRGVTTEQYF. DNA of the CDR3: TGTGCCACCACCACCTCGCCTAGAGGGGTAACAACCGAGCAGTACTTC.

CDR3 protein: CASTVAGGGRSDHGYTF. The DNA of the CDR3 is TGTGCCAGCACCGTTGCAGGGGGCGGTCGGAGTGATCATGGCTACACCTTC. V usage is TRBV28 and J usage is TRBJ1-2; TRBD1 aligns across 8 bases. The CDR3 consists of 17 residues. V dropped 7 bases and J dropped 6; count of bases not matched to a gene: 19. Germline V gives CDR1 MDHEN, CDR2 SYDVKM.

The J gene is TRBJ2-7, the V gene TRBV7-2; D is perhaps TRBD2 (6 bases). Germline assignment: CDR1 SGHTA and CDR2 FQGNSA. This CDR3 spans 15 amino acids. V lost 5 bases to trimming and J lost 7 bases, with 21 bases between them. CDR3 in amino acids: CASSLEWALGGEQYF. Written as DNA, the CDR3 is TGTGCCAGCAGCCTAGAGTGGGCCCTCGGGGGAGAGCAGTACTTC.

This chain links TRBV6-5 with TRBJ1-6; D is unclear. Trimming stripped 6 bases from V and 7 bases from J, with 19 bases between. Germline lookup yields CDR1 MNHEY and CDR2 SVGAGI. The length of the CDR3 is 16 residues. The CDR3 reads CASSRTPGSGNSPLHF. The CDR3 DNA sequence: TGTGCCAGCAGCCGAACACCCGGGTCCGGAAATTCACCCCTCCACTTT.

This chain links TRBV12-3 or TRBV12-4 with TRBJ1-4; TRBD1 is a possible D gene (5 bases). CDR3 size: 15 residues. The germline V and J ends were trimmed by 5 bases and 7 bases, with 17 bases remaining between them. CDR3 protein: CASSPVAGSFEKLFF. The CDR3 nucleotides are TGTGCCAGCAGTCCTGTGGCAGGGTCGTTTGAAAAACTGTTTTTT.

The V call is TRBV19, the J call TRBJ1-1; 8 bases are a match to TRBD1. CDR1 is LNHDA and CDR2 is SQIVND in the germline V gene (reference sequence). This CDR3 comprises 15 residues. Trimming removed 9 bases from V and 0 bases from J; junction bases left unmatched: 9. As DNA, the CDR3 is TGTGCCAGCCAACAGGGGGTAACGATGAACACTGAAGCTTTCTTT. As protein: CASQQGVTMNTEAFF.